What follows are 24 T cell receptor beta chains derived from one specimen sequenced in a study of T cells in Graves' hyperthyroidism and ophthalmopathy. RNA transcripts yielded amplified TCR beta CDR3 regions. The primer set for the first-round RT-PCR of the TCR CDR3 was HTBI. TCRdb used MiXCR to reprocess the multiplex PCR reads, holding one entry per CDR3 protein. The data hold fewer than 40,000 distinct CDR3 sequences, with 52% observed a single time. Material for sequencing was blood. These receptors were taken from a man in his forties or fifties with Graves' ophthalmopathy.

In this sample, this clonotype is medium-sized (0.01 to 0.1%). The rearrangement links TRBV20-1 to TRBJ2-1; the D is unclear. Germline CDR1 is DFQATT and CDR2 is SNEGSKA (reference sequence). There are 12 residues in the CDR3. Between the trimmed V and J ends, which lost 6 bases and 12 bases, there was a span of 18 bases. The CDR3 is CSATSESGVQFF. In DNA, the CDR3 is TGCAGTGCCACGAGTGAGTCGGGTGTGCAGTTCTTC.

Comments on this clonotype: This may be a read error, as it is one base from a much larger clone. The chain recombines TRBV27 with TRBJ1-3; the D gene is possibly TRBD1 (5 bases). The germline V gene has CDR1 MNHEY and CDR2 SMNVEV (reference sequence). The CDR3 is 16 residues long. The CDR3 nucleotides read TGTGCCGGCAGTCCAAGGGACGTAAGCTCTGGAAACACCATATATTTT. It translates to CAGSPRDVSSGNTIYF.

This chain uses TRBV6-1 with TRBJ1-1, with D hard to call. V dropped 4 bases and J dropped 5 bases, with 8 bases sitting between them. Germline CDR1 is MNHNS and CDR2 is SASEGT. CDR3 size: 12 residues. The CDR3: CASSVGETEAFF. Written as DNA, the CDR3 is TGTGCCAGCAGTGTTGGGGAGACTGAAGCTTTCTTT.

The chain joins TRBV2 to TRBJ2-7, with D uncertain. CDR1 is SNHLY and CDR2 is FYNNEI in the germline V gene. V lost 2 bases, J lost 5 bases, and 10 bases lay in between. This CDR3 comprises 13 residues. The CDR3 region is CASSEFDGNEQYF. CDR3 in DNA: TGTGCCAGCAGTGAATTCGATGGTAACGAGCAGTACTTC.

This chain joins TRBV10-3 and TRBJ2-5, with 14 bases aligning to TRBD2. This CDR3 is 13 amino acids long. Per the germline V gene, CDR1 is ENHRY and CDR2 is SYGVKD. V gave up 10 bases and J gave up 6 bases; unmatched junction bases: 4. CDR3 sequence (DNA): TGTGCCACGGGACTAGCGGGGGCGAAGACCCAGTACTTC. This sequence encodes CATGLAGAKTQYF.

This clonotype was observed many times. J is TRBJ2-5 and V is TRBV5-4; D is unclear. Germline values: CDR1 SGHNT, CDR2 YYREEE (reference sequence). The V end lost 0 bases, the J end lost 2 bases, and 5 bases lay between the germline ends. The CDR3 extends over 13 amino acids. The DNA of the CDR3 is TGTGCCAGCAGCTTGGGGCTTCAAGAGACCCAGTACTTC. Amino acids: CASSLGLQETQYF.

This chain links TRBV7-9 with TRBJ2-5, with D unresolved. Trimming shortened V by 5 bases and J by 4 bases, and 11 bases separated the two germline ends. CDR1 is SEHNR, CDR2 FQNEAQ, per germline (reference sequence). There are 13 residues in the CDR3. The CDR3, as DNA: TGTGCCAGCAGCCTCAGTGCCCGAGAGACCCAGTACTTC. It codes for CASSLSARETQYF.

The CDR3 loop reads CASSPRNPVGNEQYF. The CDR3 DNA is TGTGCCAGCAGCCCTCGCAACCCTGTAGGTAACGAGCAGTACTTC. The rearrangement joins TRBV7-8 to TRBJ2-7; D is undetermined. There are 15 residues in the CDR3. Trimming removed 5 bases from V and 5 bases from J, with 19 bases in between. The germline V gene encodes CDR1 SGHVS and CDR2 FQNEAQ.

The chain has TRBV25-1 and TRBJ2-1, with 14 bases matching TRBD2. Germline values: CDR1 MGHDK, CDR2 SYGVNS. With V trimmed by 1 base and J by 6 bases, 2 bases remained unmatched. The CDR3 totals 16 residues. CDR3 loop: CASSEFGLAGGNEQFF. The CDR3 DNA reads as TGTGCCAGCAGTGAATTTGGACTAGCGGGGGGCAATGAGCAGTTCTTC.

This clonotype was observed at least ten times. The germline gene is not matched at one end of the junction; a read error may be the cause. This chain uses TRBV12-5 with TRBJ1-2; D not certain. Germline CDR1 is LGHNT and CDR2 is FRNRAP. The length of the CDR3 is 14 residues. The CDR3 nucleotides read TGTGCTAGTGGCGGCCAGCCGCTAGTCTATCGCTACACCTTC. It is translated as CASGGQPLVYRYTF.

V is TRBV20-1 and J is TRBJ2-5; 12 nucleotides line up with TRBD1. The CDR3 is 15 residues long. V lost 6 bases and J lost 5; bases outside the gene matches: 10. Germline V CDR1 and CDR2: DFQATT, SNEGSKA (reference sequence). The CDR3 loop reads CSASSGTGGGETQYF. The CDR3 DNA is TGCAGTGCCAGCAGTGGGACAGGGGGCGGGGAGACCCAGTACTTC.

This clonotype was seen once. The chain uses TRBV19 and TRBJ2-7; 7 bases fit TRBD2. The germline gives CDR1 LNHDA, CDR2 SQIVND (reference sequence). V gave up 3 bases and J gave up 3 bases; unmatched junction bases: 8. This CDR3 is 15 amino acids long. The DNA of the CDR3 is TGTGCCAGTAGTATCGAGGCGGGAGTAGGCTACGAGCAGTACTTC. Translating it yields CASSIEAGVGYEQYF.

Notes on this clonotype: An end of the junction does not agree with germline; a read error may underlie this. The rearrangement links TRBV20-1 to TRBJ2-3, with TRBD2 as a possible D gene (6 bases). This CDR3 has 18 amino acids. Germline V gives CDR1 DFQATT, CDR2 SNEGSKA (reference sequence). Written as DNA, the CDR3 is TGCAGTGCTAGAGGTCTTATAGGGAGCGGGTGGGGCACAGATACGCAGTATTTC. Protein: CSARGLIGSGWGTDTQYF.

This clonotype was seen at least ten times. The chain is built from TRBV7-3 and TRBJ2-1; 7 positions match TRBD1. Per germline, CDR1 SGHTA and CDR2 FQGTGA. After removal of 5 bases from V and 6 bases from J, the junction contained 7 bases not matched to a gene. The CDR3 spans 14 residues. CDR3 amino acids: CASSPEGASNEQFF. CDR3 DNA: TGTGCCAGCAGCCCCGAGGGGGCCTCCAATGAGCAGTTCTTC.

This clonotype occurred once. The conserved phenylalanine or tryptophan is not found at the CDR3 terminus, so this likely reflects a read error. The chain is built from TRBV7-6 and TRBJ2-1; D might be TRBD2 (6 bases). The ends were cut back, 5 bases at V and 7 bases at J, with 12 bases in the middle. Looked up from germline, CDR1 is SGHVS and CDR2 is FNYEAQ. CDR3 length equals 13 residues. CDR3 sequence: CASSPGLRNEQFL. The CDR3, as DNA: TGTGCCAGCAGCCCGGGACTCAGGAATGAGCAGTTCCTC.

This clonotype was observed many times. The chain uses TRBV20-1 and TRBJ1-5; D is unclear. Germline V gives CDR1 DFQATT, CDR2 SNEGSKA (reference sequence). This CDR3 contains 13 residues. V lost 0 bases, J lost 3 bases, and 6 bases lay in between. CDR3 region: CSAREAVNQPQHF. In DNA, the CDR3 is TGCAGTGCTAGAGAGGCAGTCAATCAGCCCCAGCATTTT.

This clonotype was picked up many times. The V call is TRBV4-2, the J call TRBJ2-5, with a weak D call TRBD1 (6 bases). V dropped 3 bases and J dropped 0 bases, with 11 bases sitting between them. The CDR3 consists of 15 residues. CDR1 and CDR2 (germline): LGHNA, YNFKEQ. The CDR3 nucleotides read TGTGCCAGCAGCCACCAGCAGGGGTACCAAGAGACCCAGTACTTC. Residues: CASSHQQGYQETQYF.

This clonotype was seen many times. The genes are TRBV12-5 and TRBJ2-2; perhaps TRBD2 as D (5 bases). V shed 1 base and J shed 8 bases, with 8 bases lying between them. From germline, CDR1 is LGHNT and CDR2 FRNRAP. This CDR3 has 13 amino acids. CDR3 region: CASGLGGWGELFF. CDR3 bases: TGTGCTAGTGGTTTGGGCGGGTGGGGGGAGCTGTTTTTT.

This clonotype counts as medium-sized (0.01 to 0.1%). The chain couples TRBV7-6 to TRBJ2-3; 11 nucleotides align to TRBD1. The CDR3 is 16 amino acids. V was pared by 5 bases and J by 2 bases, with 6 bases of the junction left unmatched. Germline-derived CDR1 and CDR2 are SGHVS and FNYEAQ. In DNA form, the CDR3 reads TGTGCCAGCAGCCTAGGGACAGGGGGTTCCACAGATACGCAGTATTTT. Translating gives CASSLGTGGSTDTQYF.

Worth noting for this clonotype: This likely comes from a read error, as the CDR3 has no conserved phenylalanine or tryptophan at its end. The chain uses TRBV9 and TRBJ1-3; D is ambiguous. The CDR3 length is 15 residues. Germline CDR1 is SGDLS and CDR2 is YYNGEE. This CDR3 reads CAGSGEAVSGNTIYS. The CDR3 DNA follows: TGTGCCGGCAGCGGGGAAGCCGTCTCTGGAAACACCATATATTCT.

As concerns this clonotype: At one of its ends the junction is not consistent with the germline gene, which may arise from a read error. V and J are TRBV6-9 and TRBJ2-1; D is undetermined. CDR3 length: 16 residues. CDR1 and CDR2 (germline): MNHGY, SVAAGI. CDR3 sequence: CASSGVGRSSYIEQFF. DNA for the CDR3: TGTGCCAGCAGTGGAGTCGGGCGGAGCTCCTACATTGAGCAGTTCTTC.

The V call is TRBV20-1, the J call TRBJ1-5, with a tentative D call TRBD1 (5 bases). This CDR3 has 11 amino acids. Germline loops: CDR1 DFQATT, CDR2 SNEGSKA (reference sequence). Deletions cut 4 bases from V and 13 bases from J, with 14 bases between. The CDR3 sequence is CSATGEKEQHF. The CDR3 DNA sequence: TGCAGTGCTACGGGGGAGAAGGAGCAGCATTTT.

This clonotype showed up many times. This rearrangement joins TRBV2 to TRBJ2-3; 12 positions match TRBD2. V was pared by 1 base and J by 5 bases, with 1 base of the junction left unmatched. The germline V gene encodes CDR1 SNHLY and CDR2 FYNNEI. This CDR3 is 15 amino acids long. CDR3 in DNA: TGTGCCAGCAGTGAAGTGACTAGCGGGAGAGATACGCAGTATTTT. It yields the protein CASSEVTSGRDTQYF.

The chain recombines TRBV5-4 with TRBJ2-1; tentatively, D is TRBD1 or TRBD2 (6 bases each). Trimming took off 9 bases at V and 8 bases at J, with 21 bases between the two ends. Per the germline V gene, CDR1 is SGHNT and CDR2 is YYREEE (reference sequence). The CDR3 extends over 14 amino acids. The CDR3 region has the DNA TGTGCCAACAGTAGCGGACAGTCTTGGGATGAGCAGTTCTTC. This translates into CANSSGQSWDEQFF.